A single sample is the source of the 29 T cell receptor beta chains below, sequenced in a study of blood T cell repertoires in COVID-19. Sequencing used immunoSEQ multiplex PCR; TCRdb keeps in-frame clones, though not all of them. The table shows more than 200,000 clones, with less than 90% occurring only once. Sequences were obtained from peripheral blood. All receptors come from a man in his sixties or seventies with acute or convalescent COVID-19.

The V and J genes are TRBV7-8 and TRBJ2-1, with TRBD2 matching over 9 bases. With V trimmed by 3 bases and J by 6 bases, 9 bases remained unmatched. CDR1 and CDR2 (germline): SGHVS, FQNEAQ. The CDR3 runs 16 residues. Here the CDR3 reads CASSFMRGGHGNEQFF. The CDR3 nucleotides read TGTGCCAGCAGCTTCATGCGGGGGGGGCATGGCAATGAGCAGTTCTTC.

This chain links TRBV6-5 with TRBJ1-5; D is ambiguous. V lost 7 bases, J lost 6 bases, and 16 bases lay in between. This CDR3 contains 14 residues. Looked up from germline, CDR1 is MNHEY and CDR2 is SVGAGI. The CDR3: CASKEAYDIQPQHF. The CDR3 DNA reads TGTGCCAGCAAGGAGGCCTACGACATTCAGCCCCAGCATTTT.

The J gene is TRBJ2-7, the V gene TRBV5-6, with D possibly matching TRBD2 (6 bases). Germline CDR1 is SGHDT and CDR2 is YYEEEE. The CDR3 has 13 residues. The germline V and J ends were trimmed by 5 bases and 5 bases, with 14 bases remaining between them. CDR3 sequence (DNA): TGTGCCAGCAGATTCGGCGGGACGAACGAGCAGTACTTC. It is translated as CASRFGGTNEQYF.

This chain uses TRBV18 with TRBJ2-2; D uncertain. The length of the CDR3 is 15 residues. Germline V lookup: CDR1 KGHSH, CDR2 LQKENI. V was shortened by 0 bases and J by 4 bases, with 9 bases between the two germline ends. Written as DNA, the CDR3 is TGTGCCAGCTCACCACCGAGTCAGGCCACCGGGGAGCTGTTTTTT. Translated, it gives CASSPPSQATGELFF.

The chain joins TRBV27 to TRBJ1-5; D is undetermined. Germline V gene data show CDR1 as MNHEY and CDR2 as SMNVEV (reference sequence). This CDR3 contains 15 residues. Trimming removed 0 bases from V and 0 bases from J, with 6 bases in between. CDR3 residues: CASSLSVYSNQPQHF. The CDR3 nucleotides read TGTGCCAGCAGTTTATCGGTCTATAGCAATCAGCCCCAGCATTTT.

As for this clone: Other DNA sequences in the same sample also yield this CDR3. This rearrangement joins TRBV28 to TRBJ1-5, with D possibly being TRBD1 (5 bases). CDR3 length: 14 amino acids. Trimming removed 6 bases at V and 2 bases at J, with 11 bases between. The germline gives CDR1 MDHEN, CDR2 SYDVKM. The CDR3 is CASSLGGGNQPQHF. DNA of the CDR3: TGTGCCAGCAGCCTGGGGGGGGGCAATCAGCCCCAGCATTTT. The full variable domain, its missing parts supplied by reference TRBV28 and TRBJ1-5, is DVKVTQSSRYLVKRTGEKVFLECVQDMDHENMFWYRQDPGLGLRLIYFSYDVKMKEKGDIPEGYSVSREKKERFSLILESASTNQTSMYLCASSLGGGNQPQHFGDGTRLSIL.

The chain couples TRBV7-2 to TRBJ2-7, with a weak D call TRBD1 (6 bases). The length of the CDR3 is 15 residues. The V gene lost 1 base and the J gene lost 7 bases, with 17 bases spanning the gap. The germline gives CDR1 SGHTA, CDR2 FQGNSA. CDR3 region: CASSLEYRALWEQYF. The CDR3 DNA reads TGTGCCAGCAGCTTAGAGTACAGGGCGCTTTGGGAGCAGTACTTC.

The chain combines TRBV28 with TRBJ1-2; 8 bases map to TRBD1. Trimming removed 4 bases from V and 8 bases from J; junction bases left unmatched: 12. This CDR3 comprises 15 residues. CDR1 and CDR2 (germline): MDHEN, SYDVKM. CDR3 region: CASSSWDRKDGGYTF. For the CDR3, the DNA is TGTGCCAGCAGTTCGTGGGACAGGAAGGATGGCGGCTACACCTTC.

This clone was recorded once. The V gene is TRBV7-2, the J gene TRBJ2-2; TRBD1 aligns across 8 bases. The trim removed 6 bases at V and 6 bases at J, leaving 9 bases unmatched. The CDR3 sequence is 15 residues long. Germline CDR1 reads SGHTA; CDR2 reads FQGNSA. The CDR3 spells CASSPTGGSSGELFF. CDR3 nucleotide sequence: TGTGCCAGCAGTCCAACAGGGGGGTCTTCCGGGGAGCTGTTTTTT.

CDR3 sequence (DNA): TGTGCCAGTAGTATACGGGACAGACAAATCAGCACAGATACGCAGTATTTT. Its translation: CASSIRDRQISTDTQYF. The genes are TRBV19 and TRBJ2-3, with TRBD1 identical over 7 bases. Germline CDR1 and CDR2: LNHDA and SQIVND (reference sequence). CDR3 size: 17 residues. Trimming took 2 bases from V and 0 from J; bases not matched to a gene: 8.

The rearrangement links TRBV7-2 to TRBJ2-5; TRBD2 matches 9 bases. CDR1 is SGHTA and CDR2 is FQGNSA in the germline V gene. The CDR3 has 15 residues. The ends lost 5 bases at V and 4 bases at J; junction bases unmatched: 8. The CDR3 here is CASSQSAGGGETQYF. DNA for the CDR3: TGTGCCAGCAGCCAGTCGGCGGGAGGGGGAGAGACCCAGTACTTC.

V is TRBV7-8 and J is TRBJ1-1; 9 nucleotides align to TRBD1. The CDR3 runs to 16 residues. With V trimmed by 0 bases and J by 1 base, 3 bases remained unmatched. The germline gives CDR1 SGHVS, CDR2 FQNEAQ. CDR3 bases: TGTGCCAGCAGCTTAGCGTCGGGACAGGGGAACACTGAAGCTTTCTTT. It encodes CASSLASGQGNTEAFF.

In DNA, the CDR3 is TGTGCCAGCAGACCTGACAGGAACTCTGGAAACACCATATATTTT. It codes for CASRPDRNSGNTIYF. The chain is built from TRBV6-5 and TRBJ1-3; TRBD1 might be the D (6 bases). Germline V gene sequence: CDR1 MNHEY, CDR2 SVGAGI. The CDR3 is 15 amino acids. Trimming took 6 bases from V and 0 from J, leaving 12 bases between them.

This clone was observed once. The genes are TRBV7-3 and TRBJ2-7; maybe TRBD2 (6 bases). V dropped 1 base and J dropped 4 bases, with 20 bases sitting between them. The germline gives CDR1 SGHTA, CDR2 FQGTGA. This CDR3 is 17 amino acids long. The CDR3 reads CASSLKSRLERHYEQYF. DNA of the CDR3: TGTGCCAGCAGCTTAAAATCTAGACTAGAGCGACATTACGAGCAGTACTTC.

The rearrangement links TRBV3-1 (or the pseudogene TRBV3-2) to TRBJ2-7; D remains ambiguous. There are 14 residues in the CDR3. Trimming pared 1 base from V and 5 bases from J, leaving 12 bases between. The V gene's germline CDR1 is LGHDT and CDR2 YNNKEL (reference sequence). The CDR3 DNA reads TGTGCCAGCAGCCAAGCCGGTCGAGTAAACGAGCAGTACTTC. Encoded protein: CASSQAGRVNEQYF.

The chain joins TRBV19 to TRBJ2-1; 10 bases line up with TRBD2. This CDR3 is built from 19 residues. V dropped 6 bases and J dropped 2; count of bases not matched to a gene: 16. CDR1 LNHDA and CDR2 SQIVND come from the germline V gene (reference sequence). This CDR3 is CASSHPSGLAVVTYNEQFF. Written as DNA, the CDR3 is TGTGCCAGTAGCCACCCTTCCGGACTAGCGGTTGTAACCTACAATGAGCAGTTCTTC.

V usage is TRBV2 and J usage is TRBJ2-1, with D unclear. The CDR3 is 13 amino acids. Germline loops: CDR1 SNHLY, CDR2 FYNNEI. V was shortened by 7 bases and J by 2 bases, with 9 bases between the two germline ends. The CDR3 here is CASIPQAYNEQFF. DNA for the CDR3: TGTGCCAGCATCCCTCAGGCCTACAATGAGCAGTTCTTC.

The chain carries TRBV11-1 and TRBJ2-5; 8 nucleotides line up with TRBD1. The CDR3 runs to 16 residues. CDR1 and CDR2 (germline): SGHAT, FQDESV (reference sequence). With 3 bases clipped from V and 0 bases from J, the junction kept 6 bases outside the gene matches. CDR3 region: CASSLGDRRYQETQYF. The CDR3 DNA reads as TGTGCCAGCAGCTTGGGGGACAGGCGATACCAAGAGACCCAGTACTTC.

The chain joins TRBV5-1 to TRBJ2-5, with TRBD1 as a possible D gene (6 bases). CDR3 length: 17 amino acids. V lost 0 bases, J lost 1 base, and 16 bases lay in between. Germline-derived CDR1 and CDR2 are SGHRS and YFSETQ. The CDR3 loop reads CASSLGQDFNSQETQYF. The DNA for the CDR3 is TGCGCCAGCAGCTTGGGACAGGATTTCAACAGCCAAGAGACCCAGTACTTC.

The chain combines TRBV6-5 with TRBJ2-1; a possible D gene is TRBD2 (5 bases). Germline V gives CDR1 MNHEY, CDR2 SVGAGI. Trimming stripped 2 bases from V and 7 bases from J, with 15 bases between. The length of the CDR3 is 15 residues. In nucleotides, the CDR3 is TGTGCCAGCAGTTACGAGGCTAGCAGGATGAATGAGCAGTTCTTC. Translation: CASSYEASRMNEQFF.

The chain uses TRBV9 and TRBJ2-3, with D possibly TRBD1 on 7 matching bases. Per germline, CDR1 SGDLS and CDR2 YYNGEE. Trimming took 3 bases from V and 1 from J, leaving 24 bases between them. This CDR3 region has 19 residues. For the CDR3, the DNA is TGTGCCAGCAGCGCCTTAGTAGGAGGGGGCGCTTCGGGCACAGATACGCAGTATTTT. Translated: CASSALVGGGASGTDTQYF. Full variable domain (outside the CDR3, taken from reference TRBV9 and TRBJ2-3): DSGVTQTPKHLITATGQRVTLRCSPRSGDLSVYWYQQSLDQGLQFLIQYYNGEERAKGNILERFSAQQFPDLHSELNLSSLELGDSALYFCASSALVGGGASGTDTQYFGPGTRLTVL.

This clone appeared a few times. The chain recombines TRBV28 with TRBJ2-7, with D unclear. Germline V gives CDR1 MDHEN, CDR2 SYDVKM. CDR3 length equals 15 residues. Trimming removed 5 bases from V and 6 bases from J, with 20 bases in between. CDR3 region: CASSLPSTSYSEQYF. In nucleotides, the CDR3 is TGTGCCAGCAGTCTCCCTTCGACTTCCTACTCCGAGCAGTACTTC.

J is TRBJ1-1 and V is TRBV5-4; 10 positions agree with TRBD1. Per germline, CDR1 SGHNT and CDR2 YYREEE (reference sequence). With 0 bases clipped from V and 4 bases from J, the junction kept 6 bases outside the gene matches. This CDR3 is built from 16 residues. The CDR3 region is CASSLGGDRGGTEAFF. CDR3 nucleotide sequence: TGTGCCAGCAGCTTGGGGGGGGACAGGGGAGGCACTGAAGCTTTCTTT.

This chain joins TRBV18 and TRBJ1-3; 10 nucleotides match TRBD1. J was trimmed by 3 bases and V by 3 bases; bases with no gene match: 2. Germline loops: CDR1 KGHSH, CDR2 LQKENI. CDR3 length: 15 amino acids. This chain's CDR3 is CASSPGTGVGNTIYF. In DNA form, the CDR3 reads TGTGCCAGCTCACCTGGGACAGGGGTTGGAAACACCATATATTTT.

This chain joins TRBV5-1 and TRBJ2-1, with TRBD2 identical over 10 bases. Germline loops: CDR1 SGHRS, CDR2 YFSETQ. V lost 4 bases, J lost 10 bases, and 8 bases stayed unmatched. The CDR3 sequence is 14 residues long. In nucleotides, the CDR3 is TGCGCCAGCAGCAGTTGGACTAGCGGTGGGGAGCAGTTCTTC. Amino acid sequence: CASSSWTSGGEQFF.

The V and J genes are TRBV9 and TRBJ2-1; no reliable D call. Looked up from germline, CDR1 is SGDLS and CDR2 is YYNGEE. V shed 1 base and J shed 8 bases, with 10 bases lying between them. This CDR3 is built from 13 residues. CDR3 sequence reads: CASSVISTDEQFF. The CDR3 nucleotides are TGTGCCAGCAGCGTAATCTCTACCGATGAGCAGTTCTTC.

This clone showed up many times. V gene TRBV11-1 combines with J gene TRBJ2-3; the D is unclear. With 5 bases removed from V and 6 bases from J, the gap between germline ends came to 9 bases. Germline CDR1 is SGHAT and CDR2 is FQDESV (reference sequence). This CDR3 is built from 12 residues. CDR3 amino acids: CASSPRSDTQYF. CDR3 bases: TGTGCCAGCAGCCCCAGGTCCGATACGCAGTATTTT.

This clone has only a few counts. This sequence joins TRBV24-1 and TRBJ2-7; D is ambiguous. CDR1 and CDR2 from the germline V gene are KGHDR and SFDVKD. The CDR3 is 13 amino acids. Deletions cut 5 bases from V and 0 bases from J, with 7 bases between. Written as DNA, the CDR3 is TGTGCCACCAGTGGGGCTAACTCCTACGAGCAGTACTTC. Protein: CATSGANSYEQYF.

The chain couples TRBV19 to TRBJ2-2; D might be TRBD2 (5 bases). This CDR3 spans 15 amino acids. Germline CDR1 is LNHDA and CDR2 is SQIVND (reference sequence). V lost 3 bases and J 5 bases, leaving 13 bases between the germline ends. The CDR3 nucleotides are TGTGCCAGTAGTATGGCTAGCTGGTCGACCGGGGAGCTGTTTTTT. Protein: CASSMASWSTGELFF. Full variable domain (outside the CDR3, taken from reference TRBV19 and TRBJ2-2): DGGITQSPKYLFRKEGQNVTLSCEQNLNHDAMYWYRQDPGQGLRLIYYSQIVNDFQKGDIAEGYSVSREKKESFPLTVTSAQKNPTAFYLCASSMASWSTGELFFGEGSRLTVL.